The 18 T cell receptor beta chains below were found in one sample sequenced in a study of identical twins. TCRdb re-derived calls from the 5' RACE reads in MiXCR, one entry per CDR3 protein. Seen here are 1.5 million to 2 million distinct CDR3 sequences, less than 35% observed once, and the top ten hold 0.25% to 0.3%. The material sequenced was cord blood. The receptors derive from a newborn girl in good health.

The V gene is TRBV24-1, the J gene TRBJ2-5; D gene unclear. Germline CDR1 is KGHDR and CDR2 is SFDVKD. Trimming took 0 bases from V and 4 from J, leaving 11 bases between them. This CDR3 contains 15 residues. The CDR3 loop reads CATSDLGARSETQYF. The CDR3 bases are TGTGCCACCAGTGATTTGGGAGCGCGATCAGAGACCCAGTACTTC.

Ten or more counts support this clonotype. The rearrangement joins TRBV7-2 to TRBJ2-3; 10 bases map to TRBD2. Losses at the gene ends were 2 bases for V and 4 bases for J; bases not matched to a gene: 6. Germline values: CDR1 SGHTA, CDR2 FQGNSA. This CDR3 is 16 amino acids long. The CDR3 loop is CASSLPSGSSADTQYF. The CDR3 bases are TGTGCCAGCAGCTTACCTAGCGGGAGTTCGGCAGATACGCAGTATTTT.

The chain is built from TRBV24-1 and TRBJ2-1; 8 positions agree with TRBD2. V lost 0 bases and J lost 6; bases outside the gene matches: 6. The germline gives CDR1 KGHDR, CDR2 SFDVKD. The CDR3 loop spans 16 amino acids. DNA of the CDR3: TGTGCCACCAGTGATTTGCCCGGGAGGGGAGGCAATGAGCAGTTCTTC. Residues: CATSDLPGRGGNEQFF.

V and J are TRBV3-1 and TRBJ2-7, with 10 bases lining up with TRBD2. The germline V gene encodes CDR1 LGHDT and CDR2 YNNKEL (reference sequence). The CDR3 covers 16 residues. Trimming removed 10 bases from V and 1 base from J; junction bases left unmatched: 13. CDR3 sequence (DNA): TGTGCCACCTCACCTGGACTAGCGGAAAATTCCTACGAGCAGTACTTC. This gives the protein CATSPGLAENSYEQYF.

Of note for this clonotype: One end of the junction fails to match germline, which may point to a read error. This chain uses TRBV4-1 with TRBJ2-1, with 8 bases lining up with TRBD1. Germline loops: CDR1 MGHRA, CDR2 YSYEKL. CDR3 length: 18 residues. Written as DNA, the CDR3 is TGCGCCAGCAGCCCCCTCCCCAGGGGGCTTATCACCTACGATGAGCAGTTCTTC. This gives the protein CASSPLPRGLITYDEQFF.

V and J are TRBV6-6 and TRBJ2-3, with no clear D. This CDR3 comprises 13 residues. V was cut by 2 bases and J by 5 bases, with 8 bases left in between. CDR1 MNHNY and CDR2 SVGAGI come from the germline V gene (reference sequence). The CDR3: CASSYRQKDTQYF. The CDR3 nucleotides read TGTGCCAGCAGTTACCGCCAGAAAGATACGCAGTATTTT.

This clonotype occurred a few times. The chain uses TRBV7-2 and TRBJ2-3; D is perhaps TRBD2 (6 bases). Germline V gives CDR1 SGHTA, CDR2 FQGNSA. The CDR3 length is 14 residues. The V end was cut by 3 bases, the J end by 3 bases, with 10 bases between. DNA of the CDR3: TGTGCCAGCAGCTTTGTCCGGGAGACAGATACGCAGTATTTT. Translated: CASSFVRETDTQYF.

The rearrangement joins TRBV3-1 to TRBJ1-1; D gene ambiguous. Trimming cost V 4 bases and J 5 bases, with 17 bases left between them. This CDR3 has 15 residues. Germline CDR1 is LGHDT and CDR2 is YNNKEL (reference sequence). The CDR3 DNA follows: TGTGCCAGCAGCCCCCATCGGACGGTCGGAACTGAAGCTTTCTTT. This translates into CASSPHRTVGTEAFF. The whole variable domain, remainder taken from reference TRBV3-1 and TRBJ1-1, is DTAVSQTPKYLVTQMGNDKSIKCEQNLGHDTMYWYKQDSKKFLKIMFSYNNKELIINETVPNRFSPKSPDKAHLNLHINSLELGDSAVYFCASSPHRTVGTEAFFGQGTRLTVV.

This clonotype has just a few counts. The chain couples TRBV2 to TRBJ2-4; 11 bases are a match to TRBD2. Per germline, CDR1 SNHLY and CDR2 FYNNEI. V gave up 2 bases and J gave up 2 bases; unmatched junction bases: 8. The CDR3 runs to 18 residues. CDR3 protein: CASSERHPSGGSKNIQYF. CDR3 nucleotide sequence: TGTGCCAGCAGTGAAAGGCACCCTAGCGGGGGGTCCAAAAACATTCAGTACTTC.

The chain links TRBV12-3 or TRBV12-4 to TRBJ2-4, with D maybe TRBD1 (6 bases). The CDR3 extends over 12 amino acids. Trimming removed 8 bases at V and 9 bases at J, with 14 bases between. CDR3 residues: CASGKRGGIQYF. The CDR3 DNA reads TGTGCCAGCGGCAAGAGAGGGGGCATTCAGTACTTC.

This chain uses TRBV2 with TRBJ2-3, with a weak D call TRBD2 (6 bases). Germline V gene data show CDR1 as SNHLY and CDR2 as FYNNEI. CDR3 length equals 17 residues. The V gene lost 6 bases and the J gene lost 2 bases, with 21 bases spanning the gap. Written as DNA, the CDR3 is TGTGCCAGCAGGGCCACTCAGGGAGGAGCCTACACAGATACGCAGTATTTT. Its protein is CASRATQGGAYTDTQYF.

The CDR3 DNA follows: TGCAGTGCTAGATCGAGTGGGTATCAGCCCCAGCATTTT. This translates into CSARSSGYQPQHF. This chain links TRBV20-1 with TRBJ1-5; D uncertain. Germline CDR1 is DFQATT and CDR2 is SNEGSKA (reference sequence). V was trimmed by 2 bases and J by 5 bases, leaving 10 bases between them. The CDR3 has 13 amino acids.

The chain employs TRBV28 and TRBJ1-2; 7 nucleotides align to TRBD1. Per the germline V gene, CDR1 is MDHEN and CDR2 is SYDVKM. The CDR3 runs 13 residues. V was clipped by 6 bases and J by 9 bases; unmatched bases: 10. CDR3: CASSGDSSVSYTF. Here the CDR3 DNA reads TGTGCCAGCAGCGGGGACAGTTCGGTGAGCTACACCTTC.

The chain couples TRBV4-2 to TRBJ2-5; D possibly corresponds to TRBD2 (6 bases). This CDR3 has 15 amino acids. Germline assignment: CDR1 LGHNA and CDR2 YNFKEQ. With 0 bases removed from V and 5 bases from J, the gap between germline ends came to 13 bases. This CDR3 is CASSQESSGGETQYF. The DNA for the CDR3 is TGTGCCAGCAGCCAAGAATCAAGCGGAGGGGAGACCCAGTACTTC.

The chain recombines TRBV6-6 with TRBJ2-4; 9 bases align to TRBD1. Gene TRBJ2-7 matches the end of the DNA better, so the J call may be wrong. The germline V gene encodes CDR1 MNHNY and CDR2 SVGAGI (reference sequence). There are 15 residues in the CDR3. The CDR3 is CASSRGTGISYEQYF. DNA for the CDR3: TGTGCCAGCAGTCGGGGGACAGGGATAAGTTACGAGCAGTACTTC.

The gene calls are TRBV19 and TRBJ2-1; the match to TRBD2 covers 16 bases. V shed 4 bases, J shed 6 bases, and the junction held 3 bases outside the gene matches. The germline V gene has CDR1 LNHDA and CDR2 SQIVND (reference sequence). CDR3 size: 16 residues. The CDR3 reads CASSTGTSGGANEQFF. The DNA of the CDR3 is TGTGCCAGTAGTACCGGGACTAGCGGGGGGGCCAATGAGCAGTTCTTC.

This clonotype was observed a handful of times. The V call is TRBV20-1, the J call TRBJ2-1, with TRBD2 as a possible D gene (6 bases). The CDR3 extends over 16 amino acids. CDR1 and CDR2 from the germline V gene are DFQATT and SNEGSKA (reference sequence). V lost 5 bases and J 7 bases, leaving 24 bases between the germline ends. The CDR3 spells CSAWSQWAGNLNEQFF. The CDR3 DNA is TGCAGTGCTTGGAGTCAGTGGGCGGGGAATTTAAATGAGCAGTTCTTC.

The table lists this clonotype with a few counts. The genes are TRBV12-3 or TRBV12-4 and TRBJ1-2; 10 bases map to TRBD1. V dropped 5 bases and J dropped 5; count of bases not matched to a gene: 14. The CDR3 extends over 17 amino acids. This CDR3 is CASSQRQGAILGYGYTF. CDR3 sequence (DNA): TGTGCCAGCAGTCAGCGACAGGGGGCGATTTTAGGGTATGGCTACACCTTC.